The clone carrying this TCR beta chain was counted once. CDR3 length: 12 amino acids. CDR1 SNHLY and CDR2 FYNNEI come from the germline V gene. Deletions cut 5 bases from V and 4 bases from J, with 6 bases between. This sample was taken from a study of T cells in narcolepsy. The protocol was immunoSEQ multiplex PCR, while the TCRdb copy is restricted to in-frame clones and leaves out a portion. The sample holds about 33,000 clones, 85% to 90% seen once. The specimen was CD45RA- memory CD4+ T cells from PBMCs. The J gene is TRBJ1-5, the V gene TRBV2; D might be TRBD1 (6 bases). The source is a human donor with narcolepsy. The chain's CDR3 is CASSTGNQPQHF. In DNA, the CDR3 is TGTGCCAGCAGTACAGGGAATCAGCCCCAGCATTTT. Variable domain in full (rest from reference TRBV2 and TRBJ1-5): EPEVTQTPSHQVTQMGQEVILRCVPISNHLYFYWYRQILGQKVEFLVSFYNNEISEKSEIFDDQFSVERPDGSNFTLKIRSTKLEDSAMYFCASSTGNQPQHFGDGTRLSIL.